The 27 T cell receptor beta chains reported below all come from one sample, sequenced in a study of blood T cells in healthy people across ages. Combining a sample-barcoded 5' primer with a J-beta primer mix, a second PCR ran for 7 to 11 cycles. TCRdb passed the 5' RACE reads through MiXCR, listing each CDR3 protein once. In the table there are almost 1 million distinct CDR3 sequences, around 54% of which are singletons. The material sequenced was blood. Receptors were obtained from a woman aged 60-75 years in good health.

The chain combines TRBV20-1 with TRBJ2-1, with 10 bases lining up with TRBD2. Germline CDR1 is DFQATT and CDR2 is SNEGSKA (reference sequence). The CDR3 runs to 15 residues. The chain's CDR3 is CSAPIGSSGSNEQFF. CDR3 in DNA: TGCAGCGCTCCAATCGGGTCTAGCGGGAGTAATGAGCAGTTCTTC.

This clonotype was seen a handful of times. In DNA, the CDR3 is TGTGCCAGCAGTCCCTCGTTACCCTCTGGGGCCAACGTCCTGACTTTC. Translating gives CASSPSLPSGANVLTF. The genes are TRBV2 and TRBJ2-6; no clear D gene. This CDR3 region has 16 residues. Germline CDR1 reads SNHLY; CDR2 reads FYNNEI. V was trimmed by 5 bases and J by 0 bases, leaving 11 bases between them. Filled out from reference TRBV2 and TRBJ2-6, the complete variable domain reads EPEVTQTPSHQVTQMGQEVILRCVPISNHLYFYWYRQILGQKVEFLVSFYNNEISEKSEIFDDQFSVERPDGSNFTLKIRSTKLEDSAMYFCASSPSLPSGANVLTFGAGSRLTVL.

The J gene is TRBJ2-4, the V gene TRBV28; unclear D gene. Trimming cost V 8 bases and J 5 bases, with 7 bases left between them. CDR1 and CDR2 (germline): MDHEN, SYDVKM. The CDR3 extends over 11 amino acids. The CDR3 spells CASQQENIQYF. The DNA for the CDR3 is TGTGCCAGCCAACAAGAAAACATTCAGTACTTC.

The chain uses TRBV10-3 and TRBJ2-3, with 8 positions matching TRBD1. The CDR3 runs 13 residues. Trimming cost V 8 bases and J 4 bases; bases outside gene matches: 5. The germline CDR1 and CDR2 sequences are ENHRY and SYGVKD. The CDR3 DNA is TGTGCCATCGGATGGGGACAGGCAGATACGCAGTATTTT. Its translation is CAIGWGQADTQYF.

The chain couples TRBV25-1 to TRBJ2-7, with D possibly TRBD2 on 6 matching bases. V was shortened by 3 bases and J by 9 bases, with 12 bases between the two germline ends. The germline CDR1 and CDR2 sequences are MGHDK and SYGVNS. The CDR3 totals 12 residues. The CDR3 region is CASSDWLGGQYF. CDR3 DNA sequence: TGTGCCAGCAGTGATTGGCTGGGAGGGCAGTACTTC.

The chain joins TRBV6-5 to TRBJ2-1; 7 bases are a match to TRBD1. CDR3 size: 16 residues. V lost 5 bases to trimming and J lost 2 bases; unmatched junction nucleotides: 9. Germline V gene sequence: CDR1 MNHEY, CDR2 SVGAGI. DNA for the CDR3: TGTGCCAGCAGTCCTCCTGACAGGGACACCTACAATGAGCAGTTCTTC. It encodes CASSPPDRDTYNEQFF.

This sequence joins TRBV12-3 or TRBV12-4 and TRBJ2-3; 7 bases line up with TRBD2. J was trimmed by 2 bases and V by 7 bases; bases with no gene match: 9. CDR3 length: 15 amino acids. CDR3 nucleotide sequence: TGTGCCAGCACACCGGCGGGGGTGATCACAGATACGCAGTATTTT. It yields the protein CASTPAGVITDTQYF.

The sample holds a few counts of this clonotype. The chain uses TRBV7-2 and TRBJ2-3, with 9 positions matching TRBD2. The germline V gene has CDR1 SGHTA and CDR2 FQGNSA. This CDR3 is built from 16 residues. J gave up 4 bases and V 1 base, and 6 bases lay outside the gene matches. The DNA for the CDR3 is TGTGCCAGCAGCTTAGGAGCGGGAGGACGGGCAGATACGCAGTATTTT. This translates into CASSLGAGGRADTQYF.

In regard to this clonotype: A read error may produce the germline difference seen at one junction end. The genes are TRBV6-6 and TRBJ1-2; D is possibly TRBD1 (5 bases). CDR1 and CDR2 from the germline V gene are MNHNY and SVGAGI (reference sequence). The CDR3 is made up of 11 amino acids. The CDR3 DNA reads TGTGCCATCAGTTGGGGGAATGGCTACACCTTC. Translating gives CAISWGNGYTF.

The rearrangement joins TRBV11-2 to TRBJ2-7; D perhaps matches TRBD2 (5 bases). Germline CDR1 and CDR2: SGHAT and FQNNGV. The length of the CDR3 is 15 residues. The germline V and J ends were trimmed by 1 base and 3 bases, with 13 bases remaining between them. CDR3 sequence (DNA): TGTGCCAGCAGCTTAGCTCAGTCGAGGGACTACGAGCAGTACTTC. Its protein is CASSLAQSRDYEQYF.

This clonotype was seen a few times. The rearrangement uses TRBV7-9 and TRBJ2-3; D perhaps matches TRBD2 (6 bases). V was clipped by 6 bases and J by 6 bases, with 31 bases between them. Germline V CDR1 and CDR2: SEHNR, FQNEAQ (reference sequence). CDR3 length: 19 amino acids. CDR3 residues: CASSRAPRAWRGGPDTQYF. The CDR3 region has the DNA TGTGCCAGCAGTCGGGCCCCGAGGGCTTGGCGGGGTGGACCGGATACGCAGTATTTT.

The chain is built from TRBV7-2 and TRBJ2-5, with TRBD2 matching 9 bases. V was pared by 9 bases and J by 4 bases, with 18 bases of the junction left unmatched. The CDR3 has 17 amino acids. Germline assignment: CDR1 SGHTA and CDR2 FQGNSA. CDR3 bases: TGTGCCAGTAGAAAAGGGGCTAGCGGGACCCTGAGAGAGACCCAGTACTTC. It codes for CASRKGASGTLRETQYF.

The chain uses TRBV12-3 or TRBV12-4 and TRBJ2-2; the D gene is possibly TRBD1 (5 bases). The CDR3 consists of 12 residues. The ends were cut back, 3 bases at V and 13 bases at J, with 12 bases in the middle. CDR3 amino acids: CASSFGQGRLFF. The DNA for the CDR3 is TGTGCCAGCAGTTTCGGGCAGGGAAGGCTGTTTTTT.

The chain is built from TRBV5-1 and TRBJ2-7, with 11 bases fitting TRBD1. Trimming removed 0 bases from V and 3 bases from J; junction bases left unmatched: 2. CDR1 and CDR2 from the germline V gene are SGHRS and YFSETQ. The CDR3 runs to 15 residues. In DNA, the CDR3 is TGCGCCAGCAGCTTGGAGGGACAGGGGGTCTACGAGCAGTACTTC. As protein: CASSLEGQGVYEQYF.

The rearrangement joins TRBV13 to TRBJ2-3, with TRBD2 as a possible D gene (6 bases). From germline, CDR1 is PRHDT and CDR2 FYEKMQ (reference sequence). V was trimmed by 4 bases and J by 0 bases, leaving 11 bases between them. This CDR3 region has 15 residues. For the CDR3, the DNA is TGTGCCAGCAGCTCCCATGCGGGGAGCACAGATACGCAGTATTTT. Amino acids: CASSSHAGSTDTQYF.

Remarks on this clonotype: A junction end diverges from the germline sequence, so it may reflect a read error. The V call is TRBV2, the J call TRBJ2-2, with a weak D call TRBD2 (6 bases). CDR3 length: 15 residues. Looked up from germline, CDR1 is SNHLY and CDR2 is FYNNEI. The CDR3 DNA is TGTGCCAGCAGTGCGGACGGGAGAGGGACCGAGGAGCTGTTTTTT. Encoded protein: CASSADGRGTEELFF.

The chain recombines TRBV6-1 with TRBJ2-3; D may correspond to TRBD1 or TRBD2 (5 bases each). The CDR3 has 15 amino acids. V lost 7 bases and J 3 bases, leaving 17 bases between the germline ends. Germline CDR1 reads MNHNS; CDR2 reads SASEGT. The CDR3 bases are TGTGCCAGCAACCGGGACCCCTGGGGTACAGATACGCAGTATTTT. Protein sequence: CASNRDPWGTDTQYF.

The chain carries TRBV3-1 and TRBJ1-1; unclear D gene. Germline V gene sequence: CDR1 LGHDT, CDR2 YNNKEL (reference sequence). V shed 3 bases and J shed 11 bases, with 16 bases lying between them. The CDR3 sequence is 13 residues long. CDR3: CASSQTSGRGAFF. The CDR3 DNA is TGTGCCAGCAGCCAGACCTCCGGTCGTGGCGCTTTCTTT.

This rearrangement joins TRBV4-3 to TRBJ2-3; D is unclear. Germline V gene sequence: CDR1 LGHNA, CDR2 YSLEER. This CDR3 comprises 17 residues. Trimming shortened V by 4 bases and J by 2 bases, and 19 bases separated the two germline ends. In nucleotides, the CDR3 is TGCGCCAGCAGCCTAAGATCGGCCGAACCATCCACAGATACGCAGTATTTT. This codes for CASSLRSAEPSTDTQYF.

The chain employs TRBV25-1 and TRBJ1-2; no clear D gene. The CDR3 loop spans 15 amino acids. Per the germline V gene, CDR1 is MGHDK and CDR2 is SYGVNS. Trimming removed 6 bases from V and 8 bases from J, with 22 bases in between. Written as DNA, the CDR3 is TGTGCCAGCAGAGGACGGAGCCCACCATCTGAGGGCTACACCTTC. It translates to CASRGRSPPSEGYTF.

This clonotype was seen a handful of times. The rearrangement uses TRBV13 and TRBJ2-5, with 7 nucleotides matching TRBD2. The CDR3 consists of 15 residues. V lost 5 bases, J lost 1 base, and 7 bases stayed unmatched. The germline gives CDR1 PRHDT, CDR2 FYEKMQ (reference sequence). CDR3 nucleotide sequence: TGTGCCAGCAGCCAGGTTGGGACTATCCAAGAGACCCAGTACTTC. It encodes CASSQVGTIQETQYF.

A few counts support this clonotype. The chain combines TRBV5-1 with TRBJ2-7, with D hard to call. Trimming took off 1 base at V and 1 base at J, with 9 bases between the two ends. From germline, CDR1 is SGHRS and CDR2 YFSETQ. The CDR3 runs 14 residues. The CDR3 is CASSLFVGSYEQYF. CDR3 bases: TGCGCCAGCAGCTTGTTTGTGGGTTCCTACGAGCAGTACTTC.

CDR3 region: CARESQTGVVYEQYF. The CDR3 coding sequence is TGTGCCAGGGAGTCACAAACAGGGGTAGTCTACGAGCAGTACTTC. The chain employs TRBV6-1 and TRBJ2-7; 7 bases match TRBD1. Germline-derived CDR1 and CDR2 are MNHNS and SASEGT. The CDR3 loop spans 15 amino acids. J was trimmed by 3 bases and V by 9 bases; bases with no gene match: 14.

The gene calls are TRBV28 and TRBJ2-5, with a weak D call TRBD2 (5 bases). The CDR3 is made up of 14 amino acids. V was shortened by 8 bases and J by 11 bases, with 24 bases between the two germline ends. CDR1 and CDR2 (germline): MDHEN, SYDVKM. In DNA, the CDR3 is TGTGCCAGCCGCTTATCGGGTCGGTCCGGGAAGCAGTACTTC. It translates to CASRLSGRSGKQYF.

The V and J genes are TRBV27 and TRBJ2-6; 7 nucleotides align to TRBD2. V shed 4 bases and J 0 bases; nucleotides not matched to a gene: 6. Germline V gives CDR1 MNHEY, CDR2 SMNVEV (reference sequence). CDR3 size: 17 residues. CDR3 sequence (DNA): TGTGCCAGCAGTTCAGCGGGAACCCTCTCTGGGGCCAACGTCCTGACTTTC. Protein sequence: CASSSAGTLSGANVLTF.

This rearrangement joins TRBV20-1 to TRBJ2-7, with TRBD1 as a possible D gene (5 bases). The V end was cut by 0 bases, the J end by 2 bases, with 8 bases between. The CDR3 is 13 residues long. Germline CDR1 is DFQATT and CDR2 is SNEGSKA (reference sequence). The CDR3 reads CSARDEQAYEQYF. CDR3 nucleotides: TGCAGTGCTAGAGATGAACAGGCCTACGAGCAGTACTTC.

V and J are TRBV27 and TRBJ1-2, with D perhaps matching TRBD1 (5 bases). V was shortened by 5 bases and J by 8 bases, with 24 bases between the two germline ends. The CDR3 contains 16 residues. The V gene's germline CDR1 is MNHEY and CDR2 SMNVEV (reference sequence). The CDR3 sequence: CASSPPGVLSKGGYTF. The CDR3 DNA is TGTGCCAGCAGTCCGCCCGGGGTCCTTTCGAAGGGGGGCTACACCTTC.